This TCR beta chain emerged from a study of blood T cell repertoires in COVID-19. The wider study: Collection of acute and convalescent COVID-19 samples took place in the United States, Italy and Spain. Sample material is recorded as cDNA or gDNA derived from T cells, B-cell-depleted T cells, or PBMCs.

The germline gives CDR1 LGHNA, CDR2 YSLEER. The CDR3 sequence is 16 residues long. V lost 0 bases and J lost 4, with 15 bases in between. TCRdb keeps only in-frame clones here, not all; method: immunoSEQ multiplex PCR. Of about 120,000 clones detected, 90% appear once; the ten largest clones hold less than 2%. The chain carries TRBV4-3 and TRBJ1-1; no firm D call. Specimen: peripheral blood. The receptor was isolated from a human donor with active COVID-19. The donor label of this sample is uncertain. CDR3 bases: TGCGCCAGCAGCCAAGAAGGCGGACTGCGGGGCACTGAAGCTTTCTTT. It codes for CASSQEGGLRGTEAFF.